These 7 T cell receptor beta chains originate from one sample sequenced in a study of blood T cells in healthy people across ages. Alongside a J-beta primer mix, a sample-barcoded 5' primer served in a second PCR lasting about 6 to 11 cycles. TCRdb itself ran the 5' RACE reads through MiXCR, one entry per CDR3 protein. Of about 640,000 distinct CDR3 sequences in the sample, 58% are singletons; the top ten hold over 30%. Sequencing used blood. These receptor sequences come from a man between 60 and 75 years old in good health.

The chain joins TRBV18 to TRBJ2-1; D unclear. CDR1 and CDR2 (germline): KGHSH, LQKENI. V gave up 8 bases and J gave up 3 bases, with 20 bases separating them. This CDR3 is built from 16 residues. The CDR3 DNA is TGTGCCAGCACCCCCCAAGCAAAGACACACTACAATGAGCAGTTCTTC. Translation: CASTPQAKTHYNEQFF.

This rearrangement joins TRBV24-1 to TRBJ2-5; D uncertain. V was pared by 4 bases and J by 4 bases, with 6 bases between. This CDR3 spans 12 amino acids. The germline V gene encodes CDR1 KGHDR and CDR2 SFDVKD. The CDR3 is CATSEQLETQYF. As DNA, the CDR3 is TGTGCCACCAGTGAACAATTAGAGACCCAGTACTTC.

This clonotype came up a few times. This sequence joins TRBV11-2 and TRBJ2-1; D is ambiguous. In germline, CDR1 is SGHAT, CDR2 FQNNGV. V lost 6 bases and J 8 bases, leaving 17 bases between the germline ends. The CDR3 length is 14 residues. DNA of the CDR3: TGTGCCAGCAGTCGGAGACCCTCCGCGGATGAGCAGTTCTTC. Its protein product is CASSRRPSADEQFF.

This clonotype was observed a single time. The chain recombines TRBV3-1 with TRBJ2-5, with D unresolved. Germline assignment: CDR1 LGHDT and CDR2 YNNKEL (reference sequence). Trimming took off 0 bases at V and 2 bases at J, with 13 bases between the two ends. The CDR3 runs to 16 residues. The CDR3 loop is CASSQDGKMGQETQYF. The CDR3 coding sequence is TGTGCCAGCAGCCAAGATGGAAAGATGGGACAAGAGACCCAGTACTTC.

The chain uses TRBV3-1 and TRBJ2-1; 8 bases fit TRBD1. With 2 bases clipped from V and 8 bases from J, the junction kept 5 bases outside the gene matches. This CDR3 is built from 14 residues. The germline gives CDR1 LGHDT, CDR2 YNNKEL (reference sequence). The CDR3 loop reads CASSQRTGLHEQFF. The CDR3 nucleotides read TGTGCCAGCAGCCAACGGACAGGGTTGCATGAGCAGTTCTTC.

The chain has TRBV11-1 and TRBJ2-5; D could derive from TRBD1 or TRBD2 (6 bases each). Germline CDR1 is SGHAT and CDR2 is FQDESV (reference sequence). The V end lost 5 bases, the J end lost 12 bases, and 28 bases lay between the germline ends. The CDR3 spans 16 residues. The CDR3 loop is CASSARSPGDTIDEYF. The CDR3 bases are TGTGCCAGCAGCGCGAGATCCCCGGGGGACACGATCGATGAGTACTTC.

The chain recombines TRBV3-1 with TRBJ2-5, with a tentative D call TRBD2 (5 bases). Germline V lookup: CDR1 LGHDT, CDR2 YNNKEL (reference sequence). Deletions cut 2 bases from V and 1 base from J, with 8 bases between. The CDR3 spans 14 residues. CDR3 protein: CASSQSGVQETQYF. The CDR3 region has the DNA TGTGCCAGCAGCCAATCCGGGGTCCAAGAGACCCAGTACTTC.